The 2 T cell receptor beta chains given below trace back to one sample, sequenced in a study of molecular identifiers for immune sequencing clone quantification. TCRdb independently ran MiXCR on the PCR reads; one entry per CDR3 protein. The table includes approximately 550,000 distinct CDR3 sequences, over 20% detected once. Input material: naive CD8+ T cells from blood, with Jurkat cell RNA spiked in. Subset indicated: FACS-sorted CD8+CD4-CCR7+CD45RA+ naive T cells. The receptors shown here come from a human donor in good health. Some libraries in this study had Jurkat cell RNA spiked in.

This clonotype appeared many times. The chain employs TRBV28 and TRBJ2-5, with 8 bases identical to TRBD1. There are 15 residues in the CDR3. Germline V CDR1 and CDR2: MDHEN, SYDVKM. Losses at the gene ends were 5 bases for V and 1 base for J; bases not matched to a gene: 6. CDR3 residues: CASSPLTGAQETQYF. The CDR3, as DNA: TGTGCCAGCAGTCCATTGACAGGGGCCCAAGAGACCCAGTACTTC.

This clonotype was observed at least ten times. The rearrangement uses TRBV29-1 and TRBJ2-7; a weak D match, TRBD2 (5 bases). The germline gives CDR1 SQVTM, CDR2 ANQGSEA. V gave up 3 bases and J gave up 1 base, with 10 bases separating them. This CDR3 has 13 residues. The CDR3 DNA sequence: TGCAGCGTTGAGGAGACGGGATCCTACGAGCAGTACTTC. Residues: CSVEETGSYEQYF.